The 3 T cell receptor beta chains in this list originate from one sample, sequenced in a study of blood T cells in healthy people across ages. A J-beta primer mix and a sample-barcoded 5' primer were used in a second PCR of roughly 6 to 11 cycles. TCRdb re-analysed the 5' RACE reads in MiXCR, keeping a single row per CDR3 protein. The table shows approximately 1.5 million distinct CDR3 sequences, with about 31% occurring only once. Source material: blood. These receptors came from a woman aged 30 to 39 in good health.

The chain links TRBV28 to TRBJ1-4; 9 nucleotides agree with TRBD1. J gave up 8 bases and V 10 bases, and 11 bases lay outside the gene matches. Germline-derived CDR1 and CDR2 are MDHEN and SYDVKM. This CDR3 has 14 amino acids. The CDR3 DNA reads as TGTGCCACTAACAGACAGGGGGTCAAAGAAAAACTGTTTTTT. Its translation: CATNRQGVKEKLFF.

This chain uses TRBV6-2 or TRBV6-3 with TRBJ2-1; 14 nucleotides align to TRBD2. V shed 5 bases and J 3 bases; nucleotides not matched to a gene: 12. The CDR3 is 19 residues long. Germline V gives CDR1 MNHEY, CDR2 SVGEGT. CDR3 nucleotides: TGTGCCAGCAGTCGACGCTCCGGGACTAGCGGGGGAAACTACAATGAGCAGTTCTTC. Encoded protein: CASSRRSGTSGGNYNEQFF.

This chain uses TRBV10-3 with TRBJ1-1; tentative D call: TRBD1 (5 bases). From germline, CDR1 is ENHRY and CDR2 SYGVKD. This CDR3 spans 15 amino acids. The germline V and J ends were trimmed by 0 bases and 0 bases, with 8 bases remaining between them. The CDR3 coding sequence is TGTGCCATCAGTGAGTCAGCAGGGATGAACACTGAAGCTTTCTTT. Translating it yields CAISESAGMNTEAFF.